This TCR beta chain is drawn from a study of shared clonotypes between healthy human individuals. Across the whole study: Researchers drew samples from two women and a few men aged 18 to 49.

CD8 cells classed as naive were CD45RO-negative and positively selected for CCR7, excluding terminally differentiated effector memory CD45RA+ cells. None of the donors, who were healthy HIV-negative adults, had recently had acute infections or vaccinations. Study-wide results and caveats: Clonotype sharing across donors was expected to vary with sequencing depth. Non-shared clonotypes displayed generation probabilities falling below those of clonotypes present in all four donors.

Produced via immunoSEQ multiplex PCR; TCRdb's table is partial and in-frame only. The top ten clones hold 20% to 30% of a sample with 750,000 to 1,000,000 clones, about 92% of them seen once. V lost 1 base, J lost 2 bases, and 12 bases lay in between. The CDR3 is made up of 15 amino acids. Germline CDR1 is SGHVS and CDR2 is FNYEAQ. Concerning this clone: Its target is unknown.

Source material: naive CD8+ T cells sorted from blood. This receptor was taken from a man aged 25-45 years in good health. V and J are TRBV7-6 and TRBJ2-7, with D perhaps matching TRBD1 (6 bases). As DNA, the CDR3 is TGTGCCAGCAGCTTAGGGCAGGGGCTTGCCTACGAGCAGTACTTC. It encodes CASSLGQGLAYEQYF.